A single sample is the source of the 16 T cell receptor beta chains below, sequenced in a study of T cells in Graves' hyperthyroidism and ophthalmopathy. TCR beta CDR3 regions were amplified from RNA transcripts. The HTBI primer set drove a first-round RT-PCR of the TCR CDR3. TCRdb re-called the multiplex PCR reads with MiXCR, one entry per CDR3 protein. The profile shows hundreds of thousands of distinct CDR3 sequences, 12% to 15% of them singletons. Sequences were obtained from blood. The receptors come from a woman aged 18-35 years with Graves' hyperthyroidism.

The chain couples TRBV10-1 to TRBJ1-5; 7 bases fit TRBD1. Germline V CDR1 and CDR2: WNHNN, SYGVQD (reference sequence). With V trimmed by 7 bases and J by 2 bases, 11 bases remained unmatched. The CDR3 has 16 residues. This CDR3 reads CASNVGGQAGNQPQHF. The CDR3 nucleotides read TGCGCCAGCAATGTGGGAGGACAGGCAGGCAATCAGCCCCAGCATTTT.

The chain is built from TRBV6-2 or TRBV6-3 and TRBJ2-6; 7 bases match TRBD2. In germline, CDR1 is MNHEY, CDR2 SVGEGT. J lost 4 bases, V lost 4 bases, and 7 bases had no gene match. This CDR3 is built from 16 residues. Here the CDR3 reads CASSWDGGNGANVLTF. In nucleotides, the CDR3 is TGTGCCAGCAGTTGGGACGGGGGGAACGGGGCCAACGTCCTGACTTTC.

The chain recombines TRBV20-1 with TRBJ2-2; D remains unclear. Germline CDR1 reads DFQATT; CDR2 reads SNEGSKA (reference sequence). The CDR3 loop spans 13 amino acids. The germline V and J ends were trimmed by 3 bases and 8 bases, with 13 bases remaining between them. For the CDR3, the DNA is TGCAGTGCTAGGGACGGCCGGATAGGGGAGCTGTTTTTT. Its translation is CSARDGRIGELFF.

This clonotype was seen many times. The gene calls are TRBV6-6 and TRBJ2-3; no firm D call. Trimming pared 2 bases from V and 6 bases from J, leaving 15 bases between. The CDR3 runs to 15 residues. CDR1 is MNHNY, CDR2 SVGAGI, per germline (reference sequence). The DNA for the CDR3 is TGTGCCAGCAGTTACGGTATGGGCTCGGATGATACGCAGTATTTT. Translation gives CASSYGMGSDDTQYF.

CDR3 loop: CASSLGGQVGTQYF. The CDR3 bases are TGCGCCAGCAGCCTAGGGGGCCAAGTCGGGACCCAGTACTTC. The rearrangement joins TRBV5-1 to TRBJ2-5; 7 nucleotides align to TRBD1. Per germline, CDR1 SGHRS and CDR2 YFSETQ. This CDR3 has 14 amino acids. The V and J ends lost 4 bases and 7 bases, in that order; junction bases with no gene match: 10. The full variable domain, its missing parts supplied by reference TRBV5-1 and TRBJ2-5, is KAGVTQTPRYLIKTRGQQVTLSCSPISGHRSVSWYQQTPGQGLQFLFEYFSETQRNKGNFPGRFSGRQFSNSRSEMNVSTLELGDSALYLCASSLGGQVGTQYFGPGTRLLVL.

This clonotype was seen only a few times. V gene TRBV5-1 combines with J gene TRBJ2-5; TRBD1 matches 8 bases. Germline CDR1 reads SGHRS; CDR2 reads YFSETQ. J gave up 4 bases and V 3 bases, and 8 bases lay outside the gene matches. This CDR3 region has 15 residues. This CDR3 is CASSWTGPAVETQYF. CDR3 DNA sequence: TGCGCCAGCAGCTGGACAGGGCCGGCGGTAGAGACCCAGTACTTC. The full variable domain, completed using reference TRBV5-1 and TRBJ2-5, is KAGVTQTPRYLIKTRGQQVTLSCSPISGHRSVSWYQQTPGQGLQFLFEYFSETQRNKGNFPGRFSGRQFSNSRSEMNVSTLELGDSALYLCASSWTGPAVETQYFGPGTRLLVL.

The sample holds many counts of this clonotype. The rearrangement uses TRBV7-9 and TRBJ2-7, with 7 bases fitting TRBD1. The CDR3 is 20 residues long. Germline CDR1 SEHNR, CDR2 FQNEAQ (reference sequence). V lost 0 bases to trimming and J lost 3 bases; unmatched junction nucleotides: 20. CDR3 amino acids: CASSLAEPDRPRPAFYEQYF. CDR3 bases: TGTGCCAGCAGCTTAGCCGAACCGGACAGGCCAAGGCCGGCCTTCTACGAGCAGTACTTC.

The V call is TRBV7-9, the J call TRBJ2-2; 14 bases line up with TRBD2. The ends lost 5 bases at V and 6 bases at J; junction bases unmatched: 11. CDR3 length: 18 residues. Germline loops: CDR1 SEHNR, CDR2 FQNEAQ (reference sequence). CDR3 in DNA: TGTGCCAGCAGCCCGTCGGGACTAGCGGGAGCTCTCGCCGGGGAGCTGTTTTTT. Translated, it gives CASSPSGLAGALAGELFF.

This clonotype was seen a few times. This chain uses TRBV28 with TRBJ1-5, with a possible D match to TRBD1 (6 bases). Deletions cut 5 bases from V and 6 bases from J, with 14 bases between. Per the germline V gene, CDR1 is MDHEN and CDR2 is SYDVKM. CDR3 length: 14 amino acids. The CDR3 here is CASSKTQQGQPQHF. Written as DNA, the CDR3 is TGTGCCAGCAGTAAGACCCAACAGGGTCAGCCCCAGCATTTT.

The chain has TRBV27 and TRBJ2-7; TRBD2 matches at 7 bases. Per the germline V gene, CDR1 is MNHEY and CDR2 is SMNVEV (reference sequence). Trimming cost V 6 bases and J 4 bases; bases outside gene matches: 12. This CDR3 region has 15 residues. This CDR3 is CASSLGGSSVYEQYF. The CDR3 bases are TGTGCCAGCAGCTTAGGCGGGAGTTCCGTTTACGAGCAGTACTTC.

This clonotype was seen only a few times. J is TRBJ1-5 and V is TRBV4-1, with a tentative D call TRBD1 (6 bases). Germline V gene lookup returns CDR1 MGHRA and CDR2 YSYEKL. The CDR3 is 16 residues long. Trimming removed 1 base at V and 2 bases at J, with 12 bases between. The CDR3 DNA is TGCGCCAGCAGCCAAGTTTCCAGGGGAGGCAATCAGCCCCAGCATTTT. This codes for CASSQVSRGGNQPQHF.

This clonotype was found many times. J is TRBJ2-7 and V is TRBV2; 9 nucleotides agree with TRBD1. The CDR3 has 12 amino acids. Germline-derived CDR1 and CDR2 are SNHLY and FYNNEI. Losses at the gene ends were 4 bases for V and 9 bases for J; bases not matched to a gene: 4. CDR3 residues: CASSGTGAGQYF. In DNA form, the CDR3 reads TGTGCCAGCAGTGGGACAGGGGCGGGGCAGTACTTC.

In its sample, this clonotype was seen many times. The chain combines TRBV5-6 with TRBJ2-5, with D perhaps matching TRBD1 (6 bases). Trimming removed 3 bases from V and 3 bases from J, with 12 bases in between. Germline CDR1 is SGHDT and CDR2 is YYEEEE. The CDR3 runs to 14 residues. The DNA of the CDR3 is TGTGCCAGCAGCTCCTTGAACAGGGAAGAGACCCAGTACTTC. Its protein is CASSSLNREETQYF.

This clonotype has a count of ten or more. This sequence joins TRBV13 and TRBJ2-7, with a possible D match to TRBD1 (5 bases). Germline V gene data show CDR1 as PRHDT and CDR2 as FYEKMQ (reference sequence). The CDR3 totals 14 residues. V lost 0 bases and J 2 bases, leaving 8 bases between the germline ends. The CDR3 protein is CASSLGGVPYEQYF. CDR3 DNA: TGTGCCAGCAGCTTAGGAGGGGTCCCCTACGAGCAGTACTTC.

This clonotype was seen at least ten times. The CDR3 DNA is TGTGCCAGCTCGCCTACTGGACAAGAGACCCAGTACTTC. As protein: CASSPTGQETQYF. V gene TRBV18 combines with J gene TRBJ2-5; D gene unclear. CDR1 and CDR2 from the germline V gene are KGHSH and LQKENI. The V and J ends lost 6 bases and 2 bases respectively, with 10 bases between them. The CDR3 loop spans 13 amino acids.

This clonotype occurred many times. CDR3 sequence (DNA): TGTGCCTGGATAGCGGGAGGGCGGCGAACCGGGGAGCTGTTTTTT. This gives the protein CAWIAGGRRTGELFF. V gene TRBV30 combines with J gene TRBJ2-2, with TRBD2 matching over 11 bases. The CDR3 totals 15 residues. J was trimmed by 5 bases and V by 4 bases; bases with no gene match: 6. The germline V gene encodes CDR1 GTSNPN and CDR2 SVGIG (reference sequence).